This T cell receptor (beta chain) came from a study of T cell responses to AZD1222 COVID-19 vaccine. This CDR3 has 14 amino acids. Germline V CDR1 and CDR2: SQVTM, ANQGSEA. After removal of 3 bases from V and 4 bases from J, the junction contained 4 bases not matched to a gene. TCRdb's copy holds only in-frame clones and misses some; the assay was immunoSEQ multiplex PCR. The sample consists of over 70,000 clones, about 92% of them appearing once. V usage is TRBV29-1 and J usage is TRBJ1-5; 9 positions match TRBD1. Sequenced material: peripheral blood, taken 28 days after the second AZD1222 dose. The receptor's source is an adult who received the AZD1222 COVID-19 vaccine. CDR3 amino acids: CSVEVGTGNQPQHF. CDR3 coding DNA: TGCAGCGTTGAGGTGGGGACAGGGAATCAGCCCCAGCATTTT.